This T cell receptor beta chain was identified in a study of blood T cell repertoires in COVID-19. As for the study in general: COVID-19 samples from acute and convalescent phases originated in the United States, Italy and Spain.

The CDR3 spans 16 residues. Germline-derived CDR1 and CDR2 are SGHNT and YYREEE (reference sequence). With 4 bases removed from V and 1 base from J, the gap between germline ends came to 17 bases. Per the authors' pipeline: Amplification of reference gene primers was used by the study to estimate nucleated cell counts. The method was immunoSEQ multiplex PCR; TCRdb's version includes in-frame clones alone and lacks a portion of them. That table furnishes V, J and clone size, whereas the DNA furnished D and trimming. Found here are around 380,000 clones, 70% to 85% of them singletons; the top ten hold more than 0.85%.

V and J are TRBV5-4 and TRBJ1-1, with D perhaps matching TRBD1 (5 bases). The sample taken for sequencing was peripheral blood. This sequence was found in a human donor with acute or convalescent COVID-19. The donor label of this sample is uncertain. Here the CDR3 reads CASSTQGAMRNTEAFF. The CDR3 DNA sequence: TGTGCCAGCAGCACTCAGGGTGCTATGCGGAACACTGAAGCTTTCTTT.